This passage covers 5 T cell receptor beta chains from one sample sequenced in a study of tumor-infiltrating lymphocytes in oesophageal squamous cell carcinoma (dated by TCRdb to the mid-2010s). Library preparation employed PCR. The instrument was an Illumina HiSeq 2000. TCRdb reprocessed the public reads (quality trimming at Q25 with fastp, clone calling with MiXCR) and kept in-frame beta chains. Each entry merges the rows of one CDR3 protein and shows their most common DNA and genes. Within this sample are about 20,000 distinct CDR3 sequences, with 40% to 50% of them counted one time only. The leading ten clones occupy roughly 14% of the sample. The material sequenced was normal esophageal tissue next to the tumor. The receptors were gathered from a male donor with esophageal squamous cell carcinoma.

V is TRBV12-3 or TRBV12-4 and J is TRBJ2-1, with D hard to call. Trimming stripped 5 bases from V and 4 bases from J, with 12 bases between. This CDR3 has 14 residues. The chain's CDR3 is CASSPVSVYNEQFF. The DNA for the CDR3 is TGTGCCAGCAGTCCGGTCTCCGTGTACAATGAGCAGTTCTTC.

The rearrangement uses TRBV3-1 and TRBJ2-4, with TRBD2 matching 12 bases. The DNA matches TRBJ2-7 better at its end, which makes the J call doubtful. The CDR3 extends over 15 amino acids. CDR1 is LGHDT and CDR2 is YNNKEL in the germline V gene (reference sequence). The CDR3 DNA sequence: TGTGCCAGCAGTCCTACTAGCGGGAGGCGGTACGAGCAGTACTTC. This translates into CASSPTSGRRYEQYF.

The genes are TRBV11-3 and TRBJ2-6; D unclear. Germline V gives CDR1 SGHNT, CDR2 YENEEA. The CDR3 covers 15 residues. V shed 1 base and J shed 5 bases, with 9 bases lying between them. The CDR3 DNA follows: TGTGCCAGCAGCTTAGGTGATAAGCGGGCCAACGTCCTGACTTTC. It translates to CASSLGDKRANVLTF.

This clonotype was counted a few times. The CDR3 loop is CASSDSDRGWEQYF. CDR3 DNA sequence: TGTGCCAGCAGTGATTCGGACAGGGGTTGGGAGCAGTACTTC. The V and J genes are TRBV2 and TRBJ2-7; 9 nucleotides align to TRBD1. This CDR3 has 14 residues. Germline lookup yields CDR1 SNHLY and CDR2 FYNNEI. Trimming at V came to 3 bases and at J to 7 bases, leaving 7 bases not matched to a gene.

This clonotype counts as medium-sized (0.01 to 0.1%). The V call is TRBV7-9, the J call TRBJ2-3, with no clear D. CDR3 length: 11 residues. Trimming shortened V by 5 bases and J by 2 bases, and 2 bases separated the two germline ends. Germline V gives CDR1 SEHNR, CDR2 FQNEAQ (reference sequence). The CDR3 protein is CASSTTDTQYF. CDR3 DNA sequence: TGTGCCAGCAGCACCACAGATACGCAGTATTTT.